This entry lists 8 T cell receptor beta chains sequenced from one sample in a study of molecular identifiers for immune sequencing clone quantification. A single record per CDR3 protein comes from TCRdb applying MiXCR to the PCR reads. The profile shows about 640,000 distinct CDR3 sequences, just under 20% of them singletons. Sequencing used naive CD8+ T cells from blood, with Jurkat cell RNA spiked in. Noted subset: FACS-sorted CD8+CD4-CCR7+CD45RA+ naive T cells. The receptors stem from a human donor in good health. Some libraries in this study had Jurkat cell RNA spiked in.

This clonotype came up a few times. This sequence joins TRBV9 and TRBJ2-7; TRBD1 is a possible D gene (5 bases). The CDR3 is 14 amino acids. The germline V and J ends were trimmed by 0 bases and 2 bases, with 9 bases remaining between them. The germline gives CDR1 SGDLS, CDR2 YYNGEE. DNA for the CDR3: TGTGCCAGCAGCGTAGATGGGGCGACCTACGAGCAGTACTTC. It codes for CASSVDGATYEQYF.

Concerning this clonotype itself: A read error may explain this, as a much larger clone is one base away. This CDR3 reads CASSSNNQPQRF. The CDR3 DNA reads TGTGCCAGCAGCTCAAATAATCAGCCCCAGCGTTTT. The V gene is TRBV7-9, the J gene TRBJ1-5, with no clear D. CDR1 is SEHNR, CDR2 FQNEAQ, per germline (reference sequence). CDR3 length: 12 residues.

About this clonotype: The junction departs from germline at one end; a sequencing error may be responsible. The chain is built from TRBV4-3 and TRBJ2-5; 7 nucleotides match TRBD2. The germline gives CDR1 LGHNA, CDR2 YSLEER. This CDR3 is 16 amino acids long. CDR3 residues: CASSQDRGRGGETRYF. CDR3 bases: TGCGCCAGCAGCCAAGATCGGGGGAGGGGAGGGGAGACCCGGTACTTC.

V is TRBV5-1 and J is TRBJ1-2, with D perhaps TRBD1 (5 bases). The CDR3 runs 14 residues. Germline loops: CDR1 SGHRS, CDR2 YFSETQ. V lost 4 bases and J lost 8, with 18 bases in between. The CDR3 region has the DNA TGCGCCAGCAGCCCCCGGGACGGCTTATGGGGCTACACCTTC. Its translation is CASSPRDGLWGYTF.

This clonotype was observed many times. For the CDR3, the DNA is TGTGCCAGCAGCTTAGTATTCGGAGGCGCTGAAGCTTTCTTT. Translation gives CASSLVFGGAEAFF. This rearrangement joins TRBV7-2 to TRBJ1-1; no firm D call. Germline CDR1 and CDR2: SGHTA and FQGNSA. The V end was cut by 1 base, the J end by 6 bases, with 12 bases between. The CDR3 consists of 14 residues.

In regard to this clonotype: One base away lies a much larger clone, so this may be a sequencing read error. V gene TRBV5-4 combines with J gene TRBJ2-7, with D maybe TRBD2 (5 bases). The V gene's germline CDR1 is SGHNT and CDR2 YYREEE (reference sequence). The CDR3 has 15 residues. V was pared by 0 bases and J by 8 bases, with 18 bases between. The CDR3 DNA reads TGTGCCAGCAGCTTGGAGTTCGGCAGCGGAAATCAGCAGTACTTC. As protein: CASSLEFGSGNQQYF.

This clonotype has more than one count but fewer than ten. The V and J genes are TRBV21-1 and TRBJ1-5. TRBV21-1 is a pseudogene segment. The CDR3 is 15 residues long. Here the CDR3 DNA reads TGTGCCAGCAGCAGGCCCAGGAGGAGCAATCAGCCCCAGCATTTT. Its translation: CASSRPRRSNQPQHF.

This clonotype occurred many times. V is TRBV5-6 and J is TRBJ2-3; tentative D call: TRBD2 (5 bases). This CDR3 contains 14 residues. The germline V gene has CDR1 SGHDT and CDR2 YYEEEE. Trimming removed 0 bases from V and 4 bases from J, with 9 bases in between. This CDR3 is CASSLERGADTQYF. In DNA form, the CDR3 reads TGTGCCAGCAGCTTGGAACGGGGTGCAGATACGCAGTATTTT.